This is a list of T cell receptor beta chains from one sample in a study of regulatory T cells in long-lasting Graves disease. Each CDR3 protein gets one entry after TCRdb re-called the multiplex PCR reads with MiXCR. The sample yields hundreds of thousands of distinct CDR3 sequences, about 12% seen once. This sample also appeared in a second study, on T cells in Graves' hyperthyroidism and ophthalmopathy.

The material sequenced was peripheral blood mononuclear cells (PBMCs), taken at new diagnosis, from a patient treated with antithyroid drugs. These receptors all stem from a woman in her 30s with Graves disease. CDR3s include the opening cysteine and the closing phenylalanine or tryptophan. Each record gives: D gene, J gene, clone size, CDR3 length, V gene, CDR3 DNA, CDR3 protein. A D gene is named only where the DNA matches it firmly. Some rows have no size entry. The others give once, few or many, or a class for an expanded clone.

- TRBJ1-5 many 13 TRBV30 TGTGCCTGGAGTGCCCGGTCCAATCAGCCCCAGCATTTT CAWSARSNQPQHF
- TRBJ1-1 many 13 TRBV6-5 TGTGCCAGCAGTTTAAGGGGAGGGGAATCAGCTTTCTTT CASSLRGGESAFF
- TRBJ2-7 - 24 TRBV6-1 - CASSFYICSAQGLAGPIVTYEQYF
TRBD1 TRBJ1-5 many 14 TRBV2 TGTGCCAGCAGTTATGGGACAGTCAATCAGCCCCAGCATTTT CASSYGTVNQPQHF
- TRBJ2-1 many 17 TRBV28 TGTGCCAGCAGTCATACACGGACTGCCTACTCCTACAATGAGCAGTTCTTC CASSHTRTAYSYNEQFF
TRBD2 TRBJ2-1 many 16 TRBV3-1 TGTGCCAGCAGCCACGGGGGACTAGCGCCTTACAATGAGCAGTTCTTC CASSHGGLAPYNEQFF
TRBD2 TRBJ2-2 many 19 TRBV19 TGTGCCAGTAGGTGGGACACCCCGGGACTAGCGGGAGGACGGCGGGAGCTGTTTTTT CASRWDTPGLAGGRRELFF
- TRBJ2-1 many 13 TRBV6-2/TRBV6-3 TGTGCCAGCAGTGAAGAGAGGAGGGCCGAGCAGTTCTTC CASSEERRAEQFF
- TRBJ2-7 - 14 TRBV11-2 TGTACCAACAGCTTAAGACCAGGCAGCTACGAGCAGTACTTC CTNSLRPGSYEQYF
- TRBJ2-3 few 15 TRBV25-1 TGTGCCAGCAGTGCGTACAGGGGGGGGACAGATACGCAGTATTTT CASSAYRGGTDTQYF
- TRBJ2-1 - 15 TRBV9 TGTGCCAGCTCGGCTTCCCACTCCATTGAGAATGAGCAGTTCTTC CASSASHSIENEQFF
TRBD1 TRBJ2-1 many 16 TRBV11-3 TGTGCCAGCAGCTTAGGAGGGACAGGGAATCGGCATGAGCAGTTCTTC CASSLGGTGNRHEQFF
- TRBJ2-1 few 13 TRBV9 TGTGCCAGCAGCGTACCGGGGAGGAATGAGCAGTTCTTC CASSVPGRNEQFF
TRBD1 TRBJ1-2 few 13 TRBV5-1 TGCGCCAGCAGCCCCGGGACAGGGGGAGGCTACACCTTC CASSPGTGGGYTF
TRBD2 TRBJ2-1 many 17 TRBV3-1 TGTGCCAGCAGCCAAGTCCGACTAGCGGGAGATGTCAATGAGCAGTTCTTC CASSQVRLAGDVNEQFF
TRBD1 TRBJ1-1 many 14 TRBV7-8 TGTGCCAGCAGCTCAGGGGGCCGGAACACTGAAGCTTTCTTT CASSSGGRNTEAFF
TRBD1 TRBJ1-1 few 15 TRBV9 TGTGCCAGCAGCGATCCACAGGGGGCGCGCACTGAAGCTTTCTTT CASSDPQGARTEAFF
TRBD2 TRBJ2-7 - 13 TRBV7-2 TGTGCCAGCAGCGCCGCTAGCGGGAGCGAGCAGTACTTC CASSAASGSEQYF
- TRBJ2-2 many 16 TRBV6-1 TGTGCCAGCAACTTACGTGGGGTCGCGAACACCGGGGAGCTGTTTTTT CASNLRGVANTGELFF
- TRBJ1-1 few 13 TRBV20-1 TGCAGTGCTACGGACAGACTGAACACTGAAGCTTTCTTT CSATDRLNTEAFF
TRBD1 TRBJ1-5 - 14 TRBV15 TGTGCCACTAAACAGGGGATATCCAATCAGCCCCAGCATTTT CATKQGISNQPQHF
- TRBJ2-3 - 14 TRBV20-1 TGCAGTAACCGGGTTGGCTCCCCCACAAATACGCAGTATTTT CSNRVGSPTNTQYF
- TRBJ1-2 many 15 TRBV4-2 TGTGCCAGCAGCCTCTTACCCCAGGGTGAATATGGCTACACCTTC CASSLLPQGEYGYTF
TRBD1 TRBJ2-1 few 16 TRBV6-2/TRBV6-3 TGTGCCAGCAGTTATAAGGAGGACAGGGGGCCTCATGAGCAGTTCTTC CASSYKEDRGPHEQFF
- TRBJ2-6 - 16 TRBV19 TGTGCCAGTCGCTCCAGGAGCCGCGCTGGGGCCAACGTCCTGACTTTC CASRSRSRAGANVLTF
- TRBJ1-2 many 13 TRBV11-2 TGTGCCAGCAGCCCCGGACCGTTCTATGGCTACACCTTC CASSPGPFYGYTF
- TRBJ1-2 many 14 TRBV3-1 TGTGCCAGCAGCCAAGAAGGGGAAGTCTATGGCTACACCTTC CASSQEGEVYGYTF
- TRBJ1-3 few 14 TRBV13 TGTGCCAGCAGCTTTTGGGGGACAGGAAACACCATATATTTT CASSFWGTGNTIYF
TRBD1 TRBJ1-1 many 14 TRBV5-1 TGTGCCAGCAGTTCGGGACAGGGGAGCACTGAAGCTTTCTTT CASSSGQGSTEAFF
- TRBJ2-1 many 14 TRBV29-1 TGCAGCGCCGGGACTCTCCGGGGATACAATGAGCAGTTCTTC CSAGTLRGYNEQFF
TRBD1 TRBJ2-5 many 15 TRBV11-2 TGTGCCAGCAGCTTAGGCCAGGGGGAATGGGAGACCCAGTACTTC CASSLGQGEWETQYF
- TRBJ2-1 many 15 TRBV7-3 TGTGCCAGCAGCTTAATATCGAGCGGTGTTACTGAGCAGTTCTTC CASSLISSGVTEQFF